These T cell receptor beta chains were read from a single sample in a study of regulatory T cells in long-lasting Graves disease. MiXCR, run by TCRdb on the multiplex PCR reads, gives a single entry per CDR3 protein. Of 620,000 or so distinct CDR3 sequences in the sample, approximately 15% are singletons; the top ten hold 18%. These data also formed part of another study, on T cells in Graves' hyperthyroidism and ophthalmopathy.

The sequencing used peripheral blood mononuclear cells (PBMCs), collected at new diagnosis, from a patient treated with antithyroid drugs. The receptors come from a woman in her twenties or thirties with Graves disease. The CDR3 runs from the conserved cysteine through the conserved F or W. A D gene is named only where the DNA matches it firmly. Rows may omit the clone size; those that give it use once, few, many or a size class.

D gene	clone size	J gene	V gene	CDR3 DNA	CDR3 protein
-	few	TRBJ1-5	TRBV27	TGTGCCAGCAGTTTATTGGGCAGATTGGATCAGCCCCAGCATTTT	CASSLLGRLDQPQHF
TRBD1	many	TRBJ2-2	TRBV19	TGTGCCAGTAGTCCTCTTGCGGCCCGGGACAGGCTCACCGGGGAGCTGTTTTTT	CASSPLAARDRLTGELFF
TRBD2	few	TRBJ2-3	TRBV7-2	TGTGCCAGCAGCATTCCGGGACTAGCAAAGTATTTT	CASSIPGLAKYF
-	many	TRBJ2-1	TRBV6-2/TRBV6-3	TGTGCCAGCAGTTACTCGGAGGGGGCCTACAATGAGCAGTTCTTC	CASSYSEGAYNEQFF
TRBD1	few	TRBJ1-6	TRBV28	TGTGCCAGCAGAGGGGGACAGGGGATGAATTCACCCCTCCACTTT	CASRGGQGMNSPLHF
TRBD2	-	TRBJ2-1	TRBV5-1	TGCGCCAGCACACTAGCGGGAGACTTCTACAATGAGCAGTTCTTC	CASTLAGDFYNEQFF
TRBD1	-	TRBJ2-2	TRBV30	TGTGCCTGGAAGGGACAGGGGGCCTACACCGGGGAGCTGTTTTTT	CAWKGQGAYTGELFF
-	many	TRBJ2-7	TRBV6-1	TGTGCCAGCAGGGGAAGCGGGCGCTCCTACGAGCAGTACTTC	CASRGSGRSYEQYF
TRBD1	many	TRBJ1-2	TRBV5-1	TGTGCCAGCAGTACCAGACAGGGACGCGGCTATGGCTACACCTTC	CASSTRQGRGYGYTF
-	-	TRBJ2-2	TRBV19	TGTGCCAGTAGTACCCAGGGTATCAGCACCGGGGAGCTGTTTTTT	CASSTQGISTGELFF
TRBD1	many	TRBJ1-1	TRBV29-1	TGCAGCATACTCCCAACCCCCGGGACAGGGGGCACTGAAGCTTTCTTT	CSILPTPGTGGTEAFF
-	many	TRBJ2-7	TRBV7-8	TGTGCCAGCAGCTTAGCGGGTGACATAAACTACGAGCAGTACTTC	CASSLAGDINYEQYF
-	many	TRBJ2-3	TRBV5-1	TGCGCCAGCAGCTTGCCGACCGGGAGCACAGATACGCAGTATTTT	CASSLPTGSTDTQYF
-	many	TRBJ2-2	TRBV7-2	TGTGCCAGCAGGACCAAAACGGACCCGGCCGGGGAGCTGTTTTTT	CASRTKTDPAGELFF
-	few	TRBJ1-6	TRBV15	TGTGCCACCGCCAGGGGAAATTCACCCCTCCACTTT	CATARGNSPLHF
-	many	TRBJ2-5	TRBV2	TGTGCCAGCAGTGAAGCGCTCCAAGAGACCCAGTACTTC	CASSEALQETQYF
TRBD1	few	TRBJ1-5	TRBV6-1	TGTGCCAGCAGAGACCCAGGGGGCGGTCAGCCCCAGCATTTT	CASRDPGGGQPQHF
-	many	TRBJ2-1	TRBV11-2	TGTGCCAGCAGTGCGGGATCCCTTTACAATGAGCAGTTCTTC	CASSAGSLYNEQFF
-	many	TRBJ1-2	TRBV10-3	TGTGCCATCAGTGAACCTCCGCACTATGGCTACACCTTC	CAISEPPHYGYTF
TRBD1	-	TRBJ1-6	TRBV30	TGTGCCTGGAGGGAAAAACAGGGGGATACGACCCTCCACTTT	CAWREKQGDTTLHF
-	-	TRBJ2-1	TRBV18	TGTGCCAGCTCATCCCAAAGTACCCGGGAGAGCTCCTACAATGAGCAGTTCTTC	CASSSQSTRESSYNEQFF
-	many	TRBJ2-7	TRBV12-3/TRBV12-4	TGTGCCAGCAGTTTTGAGGCAGGGGCGTCCTACGAGCAGTACTTC	CASSFEAGASYEQYF
TRBD2	-	TRBJ2-2	TRBV20-1	TGCAGTGCTAGAGATGCGAGACTAGCGGGAGCCACCGGGGAGCTGTTTTTT	CSARDARLAGATGELFF
TRBD1	few	TRBJ1-1	TRBV19	TGTGCCAGTAGTTTCGACAGGGCAAACACTGAAGCTTTCTTT	CASSFDRANTEAFF
-	few	TRBJ2-2	TRBV10-2	TGCGCCAGCAGTGTTTGGAGCACGAACACCGGGGAGCTGTTTTTT	CASSVWSTNTGELFF
-	-	TRBJ1-6	TRBV19	TGTGCCAGTACCGACAAGAGGGATTCACCCCTCCACTTT	CASTDKRDSPLHF
-	many	TRBJ2-7	TRBV28	TGTGCCAGCAGTTTAGTAAACCGGGCGTCCTACGAGCAGTACTTC	CASSLVNRASYEQYF
TRBD1	many	TRBJ1-1	TRBV6-1	TGTGCCAGCAGTCAAGACAGGGGGCAGTTGGGGACTGAAGCTTTCTTT	CASSQDRGQLGTEAFF
-	many	TRBJ2-1	TRBV10-3	TGTGCCATCGCTAAGGGGGTCGACGATGAGCAGTTCTTC	CAIAKGVDDEQFF
TRBD2	-	TRBJ2-7	TRBV19	TGTGCCAGTAGTCAGAGCGGGAGCCTTCCCTACGAGCAGTACTTC	CASSQSGSLPYEQYF
TRBD2	few	TRBJ2-7	TRBV10-3	TGTGCCATCAGTGATTTCGGGGGGGTTTACGAGCAGTACTTC	CAISDFGGVYEQYF
-	few	TRBJ2-7	TRBV20-1	TGCAGTGCTAGAGATCCAGCGAGACAGGTCGAGCAGTACTTC	CSARDPARQVEQYF
-	few	TRBJ1-1	TRBV3-1	TGTGCCTGCTCACCGTTCGCCTTGAACACTGAAGCTTTCTTT	CACSPFALNTEAFF